This paragraph reports one T cell receptor (beta chain). What it binds is not known. V lost 0 bases to trimming and J lost 0 bases, with 7 bases between them. This CDR3 is built from 15 residues. Germline V gene lookup returns CDR1 SGDLS and CDR2 YYNGEE. PCR amplification relied on 60 Vbeta primers (plus 13 Jbeta primers). Profiling relied on immunoSEQ multiplex PCR, and the TCRdb table lists in-frame clones only, not all of them. The sample comprises under 200,000 clones, roughly 80% of which are singletons, and 0.95% to 1.3% rests with the top ten. This sample is drawn from a study of cytomegalovirus exposure and HLA in healthy donors. The study's findings and limits: HLA alleles were associated with roughly 15,000 TCR beta sequences in a later analysis at 0.05 false discovery rate. The availability of immune exposure information extended only to CMV serostatus. Previously analyzed data showed that most TCR beta V segments were productive at a frequency of about 90% or about 30%. Later analysis showed TCR association rates varying by HLA locus, highest for DRB1 and lowest for HLA-C.

The receptor was isolated from a man aged 25 to 45 in good health and CMV-seronegative. The sample consisted of PBMCs. The chain employs TRBV9 and TRBJ2-4; D is undetermined. Here the CDR3 DNA reads TGTGCCAGCAGCGTAGGCGGTGTAGCCAAAAACATTCAGTACTTC. It codes for CASSVGGVAKNIQYF.